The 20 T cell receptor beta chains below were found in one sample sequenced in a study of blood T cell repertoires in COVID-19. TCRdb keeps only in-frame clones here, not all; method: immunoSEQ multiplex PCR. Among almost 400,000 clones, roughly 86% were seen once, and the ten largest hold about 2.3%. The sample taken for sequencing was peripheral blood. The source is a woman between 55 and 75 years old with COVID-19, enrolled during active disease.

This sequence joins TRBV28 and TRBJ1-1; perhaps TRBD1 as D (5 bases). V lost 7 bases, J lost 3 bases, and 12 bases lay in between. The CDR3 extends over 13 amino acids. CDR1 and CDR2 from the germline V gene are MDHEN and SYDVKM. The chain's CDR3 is CASKRGGDTEAFF. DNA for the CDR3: TGTGCCAGCAAGCGGGGAGGGGACACTGAAGCTTTCTTT.

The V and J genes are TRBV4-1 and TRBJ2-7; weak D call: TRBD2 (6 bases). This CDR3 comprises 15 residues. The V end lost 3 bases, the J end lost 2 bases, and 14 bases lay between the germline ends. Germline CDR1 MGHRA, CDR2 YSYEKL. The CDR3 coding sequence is TGCGCCAGCAGCCAGGCGGGACTTAGGACCTACGAGCAGTACTTC. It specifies CASSQAGLRTYEQYF.

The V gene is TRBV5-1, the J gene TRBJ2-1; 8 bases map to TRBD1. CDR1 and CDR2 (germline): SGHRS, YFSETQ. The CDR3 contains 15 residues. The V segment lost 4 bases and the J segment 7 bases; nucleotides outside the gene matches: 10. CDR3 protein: CASSPGQGARNEQFF. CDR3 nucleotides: TGCGCCAGCAGCCCTGGACAGGGAGCACGGAATGAGCAGTTCTTC.

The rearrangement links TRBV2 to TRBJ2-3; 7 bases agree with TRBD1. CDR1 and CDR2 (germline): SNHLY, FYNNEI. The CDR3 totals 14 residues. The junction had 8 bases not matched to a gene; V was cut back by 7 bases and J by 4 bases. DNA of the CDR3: TGTGCCAGCACCAAGACAGGGAATGCAGATACGCAGTATTTT. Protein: CASTKTGNADTQYF.

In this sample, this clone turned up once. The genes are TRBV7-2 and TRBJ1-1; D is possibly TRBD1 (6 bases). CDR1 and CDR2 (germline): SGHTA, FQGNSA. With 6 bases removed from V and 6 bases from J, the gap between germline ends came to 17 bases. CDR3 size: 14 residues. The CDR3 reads CASRSTGINAEAFF. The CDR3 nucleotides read TGTGCCAGCAGATCAACAGGGATTAATGCTGAAGCTTTCTTT.

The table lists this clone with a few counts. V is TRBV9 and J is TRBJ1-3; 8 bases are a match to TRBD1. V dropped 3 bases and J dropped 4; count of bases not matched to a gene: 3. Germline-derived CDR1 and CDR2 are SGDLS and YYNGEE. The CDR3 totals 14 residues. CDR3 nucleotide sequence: TGTGCCAGCAGCGGGACAGGGACGGGAAACACCATATATTTT. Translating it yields CASSGTGTGNTIYF.

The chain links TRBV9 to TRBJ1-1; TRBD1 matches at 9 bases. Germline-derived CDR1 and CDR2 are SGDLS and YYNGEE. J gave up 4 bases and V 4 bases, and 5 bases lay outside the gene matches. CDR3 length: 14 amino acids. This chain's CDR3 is CASSPQGARTEAFF. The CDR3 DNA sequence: TGTGCCAGCAGCCCACAGGGGGCGCGCACTGAAGCTTTCTTT.

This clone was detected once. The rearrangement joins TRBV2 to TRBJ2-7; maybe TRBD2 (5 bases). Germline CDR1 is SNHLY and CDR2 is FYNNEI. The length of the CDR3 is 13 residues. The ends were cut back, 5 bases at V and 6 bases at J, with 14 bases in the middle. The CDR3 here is CASSTTLTSEQYF. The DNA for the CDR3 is TGTGCCAGCAGTACGACGTTAACTAGCGAGCAGTACTTC.

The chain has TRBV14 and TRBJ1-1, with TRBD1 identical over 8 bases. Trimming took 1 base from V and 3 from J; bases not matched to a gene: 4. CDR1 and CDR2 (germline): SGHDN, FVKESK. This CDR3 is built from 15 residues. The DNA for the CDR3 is TGTGCCAGCAGCCAAGTGCGGGACAGGCACACTGAAGCTTTCTTT. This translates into CASSQVRDRHTEAFF.

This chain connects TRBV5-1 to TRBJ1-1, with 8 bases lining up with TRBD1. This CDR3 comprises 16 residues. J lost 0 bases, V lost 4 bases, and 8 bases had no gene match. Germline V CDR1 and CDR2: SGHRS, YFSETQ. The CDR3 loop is CASSLGTGHLNTEAFF. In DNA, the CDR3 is TGCGCCAGCAGCCTGGGGACAGGACACTTGAACACTGAAGCTTTCTTT.

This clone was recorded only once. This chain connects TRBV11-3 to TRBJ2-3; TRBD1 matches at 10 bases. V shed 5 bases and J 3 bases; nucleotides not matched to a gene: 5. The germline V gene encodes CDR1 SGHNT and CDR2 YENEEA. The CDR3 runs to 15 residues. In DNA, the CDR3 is TGTGCCAGCAGCACCGGACAGGGGGTGACAGATACGCAGTATTTT. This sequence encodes CASSTGQGVTDTQYF.

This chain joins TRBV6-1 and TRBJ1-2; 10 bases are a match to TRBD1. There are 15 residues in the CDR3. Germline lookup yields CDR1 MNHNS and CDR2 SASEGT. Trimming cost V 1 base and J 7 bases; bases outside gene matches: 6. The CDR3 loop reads CASSEVGTGDGGYTF. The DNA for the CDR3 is TGTGCCAGCAGTGAAGTCGGGACAGGGGATGGTGGCTACACCTTC.

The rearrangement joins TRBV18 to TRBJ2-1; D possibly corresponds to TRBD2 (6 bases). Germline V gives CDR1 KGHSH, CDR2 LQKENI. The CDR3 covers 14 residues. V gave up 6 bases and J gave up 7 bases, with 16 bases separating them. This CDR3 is CASSSSKAGNEQFF. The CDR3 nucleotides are TGTGCCAGCTCCTCTTCCAAGGCGGGGAATGAGCAGTTCTTC.

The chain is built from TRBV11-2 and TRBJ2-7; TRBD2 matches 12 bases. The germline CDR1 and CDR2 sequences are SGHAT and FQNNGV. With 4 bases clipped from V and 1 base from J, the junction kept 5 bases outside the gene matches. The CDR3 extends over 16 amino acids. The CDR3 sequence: CASSSFGTSGSYEQYF. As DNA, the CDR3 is TGTGCCAGCAGCTCATTCGGGACTAGCGGGTCCTACGAGCAGTACTTC.

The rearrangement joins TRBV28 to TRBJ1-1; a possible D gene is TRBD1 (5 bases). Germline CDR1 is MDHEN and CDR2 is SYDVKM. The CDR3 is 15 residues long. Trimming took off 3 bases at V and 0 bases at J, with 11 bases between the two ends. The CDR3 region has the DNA TGTGCCAGCAGTTTTCCGACAGCTTTGAACACTGAAGCTTTCTTT. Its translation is CASSFPTALNTEAFF. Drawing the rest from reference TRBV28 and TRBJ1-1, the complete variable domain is DVKVTQSSRYLVKRTGEKVFLECVQDMDHENMFWYRQDPGLGLRLIYFSYDVKMKEKGDIPEGYSVSREKKERFSLILESASTNQTSMYLCASSFPTALNTEAFFGQGTRLTVV.

CDR3: CSVLAGNGYTF. For the CDR3, the DNA is TGCAGCGTTTTGGCCGGGAATGGCTACACCTTC. The gene calls are TRBV29-1 and TRBJ1-2, with no clear D. Germline V CDR1 and CDR2: SQVTM, ANQGSEA. The V end was cut by 5 bases, the J end by 6 bases, with 10 bases between. The CDR3 has 11 amino acids.

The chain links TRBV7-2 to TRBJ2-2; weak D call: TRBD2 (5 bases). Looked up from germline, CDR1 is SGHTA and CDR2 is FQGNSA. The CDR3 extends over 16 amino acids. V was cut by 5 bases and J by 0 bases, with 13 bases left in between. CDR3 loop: CASSLMGSANTGELFF. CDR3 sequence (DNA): TGTGCCAGCAGCCTAATGGGTAGCGCGAACACCGGGGAGCTGTTTTTT.

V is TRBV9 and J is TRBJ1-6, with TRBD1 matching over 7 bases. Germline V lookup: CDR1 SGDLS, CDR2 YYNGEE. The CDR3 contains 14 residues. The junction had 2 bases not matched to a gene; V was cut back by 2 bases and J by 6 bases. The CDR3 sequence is CASSVGQVNSPLHF. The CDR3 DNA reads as TGTGCCAGCAGCGTCGGACAGGTTAATTCACCCCTCCACTTT.

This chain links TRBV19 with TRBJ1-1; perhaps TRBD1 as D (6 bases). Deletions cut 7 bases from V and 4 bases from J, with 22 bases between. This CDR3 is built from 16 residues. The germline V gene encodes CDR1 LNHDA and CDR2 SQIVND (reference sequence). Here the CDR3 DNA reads TGTGCCAGTACAAGGACAGACACTTACTTGACCACTGAAGCTTTCTTT. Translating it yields CASTRTDTYLTTEAFF.

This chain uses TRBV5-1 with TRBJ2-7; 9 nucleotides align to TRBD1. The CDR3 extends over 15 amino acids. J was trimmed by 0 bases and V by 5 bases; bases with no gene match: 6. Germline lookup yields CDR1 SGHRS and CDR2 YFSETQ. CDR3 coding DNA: TGCGCCAGCAGGAGGGACAGGGTGAGCTCCTACGAGCAGTACTTC. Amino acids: CASRRDRVSSYEQYF.